The next 22 T cell receptor beta chains were all read from a single sample in a study of human CD8 memory T cell subsets. The authors made TCR beta libraries using UMI-labeled 5' RACE. Reanalyzing the 5' RACE reads, TCRdb keeps one entry per CDR3 protein, without DNA. Reported are around 20,000 distinct CDR3 sequences; the ten largest clones contain 5.4%. The material sequenced was CD8+ T cells from PBMCs. The source is a human donor in good health.

V gene TRBV4-2 combines with J gene TRBJ2-7. The germline CDR1 and CDR2 sequences are LGHNA and YNFKEQ. The CDR3 spans 13 residues. CDR3 sequence: CASSPRGSYEQYF.

This clonotype is identified as medium-sized (0.01 to 0.1%) from frequency. J is TRBJ2-1 and V is TRBV4-3; without DNA, the TCRdb call of TRBD2 cannot be checked. This CDR3 is built from 16 residues. CDR1 LGHNA and CDR2 YSLEER come from the germline V gene. The CDR3 is CASSQDGLAGYNEQFF.

This chain joins TRBV28 and TRBJ1-3; TCRdb indicates TRBD1, and absent DNA this call remains unverified. Germline assignment: CDR1 MDHEN and CDR2 SYDVKM. This CDR3 region has 17 residues. CDR3 residues: CASNTKLTGLSGNTIYF.

V and J are TRBV4-1 and TRBJ1-1; there is no DNA to check the TCRdb D call of TRBD1. Germline V gene data show CDR1 as MGHRA and CDR2 as YSYEKL. This CDR3 is 15 amino acids long. The CDR3 spells CASSQTQGLGRGAFF.

The CDR3 is CASSRTDFSGNTIYF. The chain couples TRBV7-2 to TRBJ1-3; TCRdb names TRBD1, which stays unverified in the absence of DNA. CDR1 is SGHTA and CDR2 is FQGNSA in the germline V gene. The CDR3 has 15 residues.

V and J are TRBV6-2 or TRBV6-3 and TRBJ2-1. CDR3 length: 12 residues. Germline V gene lookup returns CDR1 MNHEY and CDR2 SVGEGT. CDR3 in amino acids: CASSLISREQFF.

The rearrangement links TRBV29-1 to TRBJ2-7. Germline V gives CDR1 SQVTM, CDR2 ANQGSEA. This CDR3 has 14 residues. The CDR3 loop is CSVVGQGDSYEQYF.

V is TRBV13 and J is TRBJ1-2. Germline CDR1 reads PRHDT; CDR2 reads FYEKMQ (reference sequence). CDR3 length: 12 residues. CDR3 sequence: CASSLVPDGYTF. The entire variable domain, with the rest obtained from reference TRBV13 and TRBJ1-2, is as follows: AAGVIQSPRHLIKEKRETATLKCYPIPRHDTVYWYQQGPGQDPQFLISFYEKMQSDKGSIPDRFSAQQFSDYHSELNMSSLELGDSALYFCASSLVPDGYTFGSGTRLTVV.

This clonotype shows up as medium-sized by frequency. The CDR3 loop reads CASSLLRTGEGDTQYF. This chain links TRBV7-9 with TRBJ2-3; with no DNA, the TCRdb D assignment of TRBD1 cannot be verified. Germline V gene sequence: CDR1 SEHNR, CDR2 FQNEAQ (reference sequence). The CDR3 extends over 16 amino acids. The full variable domain, its missing parts supplied by reference TRBV7-9 and TRBJ2-3, is DTGVSQNPRHKITKRGQNVTFRCDPISEHNRLYWYRQTLGQGPEFLTYFQNEAQLEKSRLLSDRFSAERPKGSFSTLEIQRTEQGDSAMYLCASSLLRTGEGDTQYFGPGTRLTVL.

The gene calls are TRBV19 and TRBJ2-6; TCRdb's assignment of TRBD1 cannot be checked, as there is no DNA. The CDR3 sequence is 13 residues long. The germline V gene has CDR1 LNHDA and CDR2 SQIVND (reference sequence). The CDR3 here is CAAKGSGANVLTF. The full variable domain, in which reference TRBV19 and TRBJ2-6 provide the parts outside the CDR3, is DGGITQSPKYLFRKEGQNVTLSCEQNLNHDAMYWYRQDPGQGLRLIYYSQIVNDFQKGDIAEGYSVSREKKESFPLTVTSAQKNPTAFYLCAAKGSGANVLTFGAGSRLTVL.

Frequency places this clonotype as medium-sized. The chain couples TRBV10-2 to TRBJ1-2. CDR1 is WSHSY, CDR2 SAAADI, per germline. The CDR3 contains 14 residues. The CDR3 is CASSDIRADYGYTF.

V is TRBV7-9 and J is TRBJ1-5; TCRdb indicates TRBD1, and absent DNA this call remains unverified. Per germline, CDR1 SEHNR and CDR2 FQNEAQ (reference sequence). The CDR3 consists of 14 residues. CDR3: CASSSGTVISPQHF.

The gene calls are TRBV11-2 and TRBJ2-5; no DNA is available, so the TRBD1 call from TCRdb remains unchecked. Germline V lookup: CDR1 SGHAT, CDR2 FQNNGV. CDR3 length: 14 residues. The chain's CDR3 is CASSLFAGLETQYF.

V gene TRBV28 combines with J gene TRBJ1-1. Germline CDR1 MDHEN, CDR2 SYDVKM. The CDR3 is 15 residues long. The CDR3 is CASSPYGRANTEAFF.

This clonotype is called medium-sized based on its frequency. This chain connects TRBV6-2 or TRBV6-3 to TRBJ2-1; the TCRdb call, TRBD2, lacks DNA for checking. The germline gives CDR1 MNHEY, CDR2 SVGEGT. The CDR3 totals 13 residues. The CDR3 sequence is CASLLREFDEQFF.

CDR3 in amino acids: CSVKGAVNEGGTDTQYF. The rearrangement uses TRBV29-1 and TRBJ2-3; TCRdb's D gene call, TRBD1, goes unchecked for lack of DNA. This CDR3 has 17 residues. Germline V gives CDR1 SQVTM, CDR2 ANQGSEA.

J is TRBJ2-5 and V is TRBV5-5; TCRdb picks TRBD1, but there is no DNA to check that call. The CDR3 is 14 amino acids. Germline CDR1 and CDR2: SGHKS and YYEKEE (reference sequence). This CDR3 reads CASSLLGGGETQYF.

The chain links TRBV7-6 to TRBJ1-1; TCRdb gives TRBD1 as the D gene, but with no DNA this cannot be confirmed. Germline V gene sequence: CDR1 SGHVS, CDR2 FNYEAQ. CDR3 length: 14 amino acids. CDR3 protein: CASRPGTGGTEAFF.

This chain uses TRBV5-8 with TRBJ2-1. Germline assignment: CDR1 SGHTS and CDR2 YDEGEE. The CDR3 is made up of 12 amino acids. CDR3: CASSLYDNEQFF.

The genes are TRBV7-6 and TRBJ2-5; TCRdb designates TRBD2, a call that cannot be tested without DNA. CDR1 is SGHVS and CDR2 is FNYEAQ in the germline V gene. CDR3 length: 15 residues. The CDR3 region is CASSLVAGGQETQYF.

CDR3 region: CASTFLVLAGGNNEQFF. The chain couples TRBV28 to TRBJ2-1; the TCRdb call, TRBD2, lacks DNA for checking. The CDR3 is 17 residues long. Germline V lookup: CDR1 MDHEN, CDR2 SYDVKM.

The genes are TRBV11-1 and TRBJ2-1. Germline assignment: CDR1 SGHAT and CDR2 FQDESV (reference sequence). The CDR3 consists of 13 residues. CDR3 in amino acids: CASSLAHPDEQFF.